These 27 T cell receptor beta chains originate from one sample sequenced in a study of blood T cell repertoires in COVID-19. Sequenced by immunoSEQ multiplex PCR; TCRdb stores in-frame clones only, minus some. The sample contains some 31,000 clones, around 90% of which appear only once. Sequenced sample: peripheral blood. The source is a man between 65 and 85 years old with active COVID-19.

The chain recombines TRBV7-2 with TRBJ2-2, with 11 bases aligning to TRBD2. Trimming took 5 bases from V and 8 from J; bases not matched to a gene: 13. The germline V gene has CDR1 SGHTA and CDR2 FQGNSA. The CDR3 runs to 17 residues. In nucleotides, the CDR3 is TGTGCCAGCAGCCCCATAGGGCTAGCGGGAGGAGGAGGGGAGCTGTTTTTT. Residues: CASSPIGLAGGGGELFF.

V usage is TRBV18 and J usage is TRBJ1-1; TRBD1 is a possible D gene (6 bases). Germline V lookup: CDR1 KGHSH, CDR2 LQKENI. The V end lost 4 bases, the J end lost 4 bases, and 16 bases lay between the germline ends. This CDR3 is 15 amino acids long. The CDR3 here is CASSRTGIEGTEAFF. Written as DNA, the CDR3 is TGTGCCAGCTCACGCACAGGGATTGAGGGCACTGAAGCTTTCTTT.

CDR3 in amino acids: CASSENEGSGYTF. The CDR3 region has the DNA TGTGCCAGCAGTGAAAATGAAGGGAGTGGCTACACCTTC. The J gene is TRBJ1-2, the V gene TRBV2; no clear D gene. Germline V CDR1 and CDR2: SNHLY, FYNNEI. The V end was cut by 2 bases, the J end by 7 bases, with 11 bases between. This CDR3 is 13 amino acids long.

This chain links TRBV7-8 with TRBJ1-2; a possible D gene is TRBD1 (6 bases). Between the trimmed V and J ends, which lost 6 bases and 2 bases, there was a span of 10 bases. Per the germline V gene, CDR1 is SGHVS and CDR2 is FQNEAQ. CDR3 length: 13 amino acids. The DNA for the CDR3 is TGTGCCAGCAGTTCCACAGGGAACTATGGCTACACCTTC. This translates into CASSSTGNYGYTF.

This chain uses TRBV5-1 with TRBJ2-1, with TRBD1 identical over 9 bases. Germline V gene sequence: CDR1 SGHRS, CDR2 YFSETQ. The CDR3 loop spans 19 amino acids. V lost 4 bases and J lost 7; bases outside the gene matches: 21. CDR3 in DNA: TGCGCCAGCAGCCCCCGGACAGGGGAGGGAGCGGCTCGTCAGAATGAGCAGTTCTTC. Protein sequence: CASSPRTGEGAARQNEQFF.

The gene calls are TRBV7-2 and TRBJ2-3, with TRBD1 matching over 11 bases. V was clipped by 5 bases and J by 3 bases; unmatched bases: 7. The CDR3 extends over 16 amino acids. CDR1 SGHTA and CDR2 FQGNSA come from the germline V gene. The CDR3 protein is CASSLLGDRGTDTQYF. The CDR3 region has the DNA TGTGCCAGCAGCCTCCTTGGGGACAGGGGGACAGATACGCAGTATTTT.

CDR3 protein: CASQGPGNTIYF. CDR3 DNA: TGTGCCAGCCAGGGGCCTGGAAACACCATATATTTT. This chain joins TRBV28 and TRBJ1-3, with D maybe TRBD1 (6 bases). Per the germline V gene, CDR1 is MDHEN and CDR2 is SYDVKM. The CDR3 extends over 12 amino acids. V lost 8 bases, J lost 2 bases, and 7 bases lay in between.

The chain combines TRBV3-1 (or the pseudogene TRBV3-2) with TRBJ2-2; 9 nucleotides agree with TRBD1. Germline CDR1 is LGHDT and CDR2 is YNNKEL (reference sequence). The CDR3 extends over 15 amino acids. V lost 1 base to trimming and J lost 3 bases; unmatched junction nucleotides: 0. The CDR3 bases are TGTGCCAGCAGCCAAGGACAGGGGGACACCGGGGAGCTGTTTTTT. Translating it yields CASSQGQGDTGELFF.

This sequence joins TRBV12-1 and TRBJ2-7; the D call TRBD2 from the table was never checked on the DNA. TRBV12-1 is a documented pseudogene. The CDR3 spans 17 residues. The CDR3, as DNA: TGTGCCAGCAGCTTTGCGCCGGGTCCGATGGTGTACTACGAGCAGTACTTC. This gives the protein CASSFAPGPMVYYEQYF.

The rearrangement joins TRBV15 to TRBJ2-1; possibly TRBD2 for D (7 bases). Germline V CDR1 and CDR2: LNHNV, YYDKDF (reference sequence). The CDR3 has 17 residues. V was cut by 3 bases and J by 1 base, with 16 bases left in between. CDR3 sequence reads: CATSSAWRGLSYNEQFF. The CDR3 DNA sequence: TGTGCCACCAGCAGCGCGTGGCGGGGGCTTTCCTACAATGAGCAGTTCTTC.

The chain combines TRBV6-2 or TRBV6-3 with TRBJ1-1; 7 bases align to TRBD1. The CDR3 extends over 14 amino acids. Trimming took 0 bases from V and 7 from J; bases not matched to a gene: 5. Germline CDR1 reads MNHEY; CDR2 reads SVGEGT. The CDR3 here is CASSYSLTGSEAFF. CDR3 in DNA: TGTGCCAGCAGTTACTCCCTGACAGGGAGTGAAGCTTTCTTT.

The rearrangement uses TRBV5-1 and TRBJ1-2; 9 nucleotides agree with TRBD1. CDR3 length equals 14 residues. Germline V gives CDR1 SGHRS, CDR2 YFSETQ. V lost 5 bases to trimming and J lost 0 bases; unmatched junction nucleotides: 2. CDR3 in DNA: TGCGCCAGCAGGGGACAGGGATCTAACTATGGCTACACCTTC. Translated, it gives CASRGQGSNYGYTF.

The V call is TRBV4-1, the J call TRBJ2-5; D unclear. This CDR3 region has 13 residues. Germline V gene sequence: CDR1 MGHRA, CDR2 YSYEKL. The V and J ends lost 1 base and 2 bases respectively, with 5 bases between them. CDR3 sequence reads: CASSQAHQETQYF. Written as DNA, the CDR3 is TGCGCCAGCAGCCAAGCCCATCAAGAGACCCAGTACTTC.

The rearrangement links TRBV4-2 to TRBJ2-1, with 7 bases aligning to TRBD2. Germline CDR1 and CDR2: LGHNA and YNFKEQ. The CDR3 sequence is 15 residues long. With 2 bases clipped from V and 6 bases from J, the junction kept 7 bases outside the gene matches. CDR3 region: CASSQPGTTGNEQFF. For the CDR3, the DNA is TGTGCCAGCAGCCAACCCGGGACTACCGGCAATGAGCAGTTCTTC.

This sequence joins TRBV23-1 and TRBJ1-1, with 7 bases matching TRBD1. TRBV23-1 is an open reading frame, and its role is uncertain. This CDR3 region has 14 residues. Losses at the gene ends were 7 bases for V and 4 bases for J; bases not matched to a gene: 9. The CDR3 here is CASITHNRGTEAFF. CDR3 in DNA: TGCGCCAGCATTACCCACAACAGGGGCACTGAAGCTTTCTTT.

This chain connects TRBV7-6 to TRBJ2-5; D is possibly TRBD2 (6 bases). V was clipped by 1 base and J by 4 bases, with 13 bases between them. This CDR3 spans 15 amino acids. Germline V lookup: CDR1 SGHVS, CDR2 FNYEAQ. The CDR3 sequence is CASSLERRGAETQYF. The CDR3 nucleotides read TGTGCCAGCAGCTTAGAGCGGAGGGGTGCAGAGACCCAGTACTTC.

This CDR3 reads CASSLGGAPYEQYF. For the CDR3, the DNA is TGTGCCAGCAGTCTAGGGGGCGCCCCCTACGAGCAGTACTTC. The chain employs TRBV28 and TRBJ2-7; 7 bases fit TRBD1. The CDR3 has 14 residues. Germline CDR1 and CDR2: MDHEN and SYDVKM. The ends lost 5 bases at V and 2 bases at J; junction bases unmatched: 6.

This clone was found once. V and J are TRBV6-6 and TRBJ2-7; D ambiguous. The CDR3 extends over 12 amino acids. Germline CDR1 is MNHNY and CDR2 is SVGAGI (reference sequence). V was pared by 8 bases and J by 3 bases, with 11 bases between. The CDR3 region has the DNA TGTGCCAGCGGTATAGATTTCTACGAGCAGTACTTC. As protein: CASGIDFYEQYF.

The chain recombines TRBV6-5 with TRBJ2-3; 8 bases are a match to TRBD1. Germline V CDR1 and CDR2: MNHEY, SVGAGI. The CDR3 consists of 15 residues. With V trimmed by 6 bases and J by 2 bases, 7 bases remained unmatched. CDR3 coding DNA: TGTGCCAGCAGCAGGGGGCGCATTTCCACAGATACGCAGTATTTT. Its protein product is CASSRGRISTDTQYF.

In this sample, this clone turned up once. This chain uses TRBV18 with TRBJ2-3; TRBD1 agrees at 9 bases. Per germline, CDR1 KGHSH and CDR2 LQKENI. The J segment lost 5 bases and the V segment lost 6 bases, leaving 6 bases of the junction unmatched. This CDR3 spans 14 amino acids. The CDR3: CASSQGQGIDTQYF. The CDR3, as DNA: TGTGCCAGCTCCCAGGGACAGGGAATAGATACGCAGTATTTT.

The V gene is TRBV3-1 (or the pseudogene TRBV3-2), the J gene TRBJ1-3; 9 bases fit TRBD1. This CDR3 is built from 16 residues. Germline V CDR1 and CDR2: LGHDT, YNNKEL (reference sequence). The V and J ends lost 5 bases and 3 bases, in that order; junction bases with no gene match: 8. DNA for the CDR3: TGTGCCAGCAGCTCAACCGGGACAGGGAGTGGAAACACCATATATTTT. Translating it yields CASSSTGTGSGNTIYF.

Only one count was recorded for this clone. V gene TRBV28 combines with J gene TRBJ1-3; D remains unclear. The germline V gene has CDR1 MDHEN and CDR2 SYDVKM. The CDR3 sequence is 18 residues long. The V gene lost 2 bases and the J gene lost 0 bases, with 17 bases spanning the gap. The CDR3 DNA reads as TGTGCCAGCAGTTTAAATCCCGGCAGGCCAAGCTCTGGAAACACCATATATTTT. Its translation is CASSLNPGRPSSGNTIYF. Drawing the rest from reference TRBV28 and TRBJ1-3, the complete variable domain is DVKVTQSSRYLVKRTGEKVFLECVQDMDHENMFWYRQDPGLGLRLIYFSYDVKMKEKGDIPEGYSVSREKKERFSLILESASTNQTSMYLCASSLNPGRPSSGNTIYFGEGSWLTVV.

V usage is TRBV7-8 and J usage is TRBJ2-7; 7 positions agree with TRBD2. CDR1 SGHVS and CDR2 FQNEAQ come from the germline V gene. The CDR3 loop spans 18 amino acids. Trimming took 1 base from V and 3 from J; bases not matched to a gene: 15. CDR3 nucleotide sequence: TGTGCCAGCAGCTTAGGGGGCTACTTGAGCGGGGACTTCTACGAGCAGTACTTC. Protein product: CASSLGGYLSGDFYEQYF.

The chain couples TRBV5-1 to TRBJ2-2; tentatively, D is TRBD2 (7 bases). CDR1 and CDR2 (germline): SGHRS, YFSETQ. CDR3 length: 16 amino acids. V gave up 4 bases and J gave up 4 bases, with 17 bases separating them. This CDR3 is CASSDLAEGVTGELFF. The CDR3, as DNA: TGCGCCAGCAGCGATCTAGCGGAGGGGGTCACCGGGGAGCTGTTTTTT.

The chain is built from TRBV6-5 and TRBJ2-1; 8 positions agree with TRBD2. The CDR3 spans 15 residues. The V segment lost 6 bases and the J segment 9 bases; nucleotides outside the gene matches: 13. CDR1 is MNHEY and CDR2 is SVGAGI in the germline V gene. The CDR3 sequence is CASRIPGLEEGEQFF. The CDR3 bases are TGTGCCAGCAGAATACCGGGACTAGAGGAGGGTGAGCAGTTCTTC.

The chain's CDR3 is CASSTRQGAKNIQYF. The CDR3 DNA sequence: TGTGCCAGCAGCACCCGACAGGGGGCCAAAAACATTCAGTACTTC. The V call is TRBV7-2, the J call TRBJ2-4; 8 bases match TRBD1. Trimming took 5 bases from V and 1 from J; bases not matched to a gene: 4. The germline V gene has CDR1 SGHTA and CDR2 FQGNSA. CDR3 length equals 15 residues. The whole variable domain, remainder taken from reference TRBV7-2 and TRBJ2-4, is GAGVSQSPSNKVTEKGKDVELRCDPISGHTALYWYRQSLGQGLEFLIYFQGNSAPDKSGLPSDRFSAERTGGSVSTLTIQRTQQEDSAVYLCASSTRQGAKNIQYFGAGTRLSVL.

The rearrangement uses TRBV2 and TRBJ1-5; 8 nucleotides agree with TRBD1. The trim removed 4 bases at V and 5 bases at J, leaving 4 bases unmatched. The CDR3 loop spans 14 amino acids. CDR1 and CDR2 (germline): SNHLY, FYNNEI. CDR3 loop: CASSVDRGDQPQHF. For the CDR3, the DNA is TGTGCCAGCAGTGTCGACAGGGGAGATCAGCCCCAGCATTTT.